These 30 T cell receptor beta chains originate from one sample sequenced in a study of response to subunit inactivated influenza vaccine. Each CDR3 protein gets one entry after TCRdb re-called the RT-PCR reads with MiXCR. There are over 400,000 distinct CDR3 sequences in the sample; 10% to 15% occur only once, and less than 15% lies in the top ten. The source was PBMCs from blood, collected roughly 45 days after vaccination. These receptor sequences come from a man in his forties or fifties who received an inactivated influenza vaccine.

This clonotype was detected many times. The rearrangement links TRBV6-6 to TRBJ2-7; D uncertain. The CDR3 runs 12 residues. Between the trimmed V and J ends, which lost 2 bases and 5 bases, there was a span of 7 bases. CDR1 is MNHNY and CDR2 is SVGAGI in the germline V gene (reference sequence). The CDR3 DNA reads TGTGCCAGCAGTTACGCTATGCACGAGCAGTACTTC. It yields the protein CASSYAMHEQYF.

The CDR3 DNA is TGCAGTGCTAGTGGAGGAACAGGGCCACAAGATACGCAGTATTTT. It yields the protein CSASGGTGPQDTQYF. The genes are TRBV20-1 and TRBJ2-3, with a weak D call TRBD1 (6 bases). V dropped 3 bases and J dropped 5 bases, with 18 bases sitting between them. This CDR3 has 15 residues. Germline V lookup: CDR1 DFQATT, CDR2 SNEGSKA (reference sequence).

A few counts support this clonotype. V is TRBV24-1 and J is TRBJ2-3; the D is unclear. CDR3 length: 15 amino acids. V lost 4 bases, J lost 0 bases, and 10 bases lay in between. Germline-derived CDR1 and CDR2 are KGHDR and SFDVKD. The chain's CDR3 is CATSDPGLSTDTQYF. The CDR3 nucleotides read TGTGCCACCAGTGACCCCGGGCTTAGCACAGATACGCAGTATTTT.

This clonotype was observed a few times. V gene TRBV20-1 combines with J gene TRBJ2-1; a possible D gene is TRBD2 (5 bases). The CDR3 is made up of 14 amino acids. With 2 bases removed from V and 4 bases from J, the gap between germline ends came to 12 bases. Germline V CDR1 and CDR2: DFQATT, SNEGSKA (reference sequence). The CDR3 DNA is TGCAGTGCTAGACTGGACTTCGTGTACAATGAGCAGTTCTTC. Translating gives CSARLDFVYNEQFF.

V is TRBV6-1 and J is TRBJ2-2; unclear D gene. CDR1 and CDR2 from the germline V gene are MNHNS and SASEGT. V was cut by 7 bases and J by 4 bases, with 16 bases left in between. The CDR3 consists of 15 residues. The CDR3 nucleotides are TGTGCCAGCAAGGGAAATTCCGGTTCCACCGGGGAGCTGTTTTTT. This gives the protein CASKGNSGSTGELFF.

This sequence joins TRBV6-5 and TRBJ1-6; no definite D call. The CDR3 is 16 residues long. Per germline, CDR1 MNHEY and CDR2 SVGAGI. Trimming stripped 0 bases from V and 6 bases from J, with 12 bases between. The CDR3 loop is CASSYSPRSSNSPLHF. CDR3 bases: TGTGCCAGCAGTTACTCGCCCAGGAGCAGTAATTCACCCCTCCACTTT.

In its sample, this clonotype was seen many times. DNA of the CDR3: TGTGCCAGCGGGCCGGACAGGCCTGAAGCTTTCTTT. Its translation is CASGPDRPEAFF. The gene calls are TRBV6-2 or TRBV6-3 and TRBJ1-1, with TRBD1 identical over 7 bases. The CDR3 consists of 12 residues. V lost 8 bases and J lost 6; bases outside the gene matches: 6. CDR1 MNHEY and CDR2 SVGEGT come from the germline V gene.

This clonotype was observed a handful of times. CDR3 nucleotides: TGTGCCAGCAGTGGGGAGTATCGAAGCACAGATACGCAGTATTTT. Its protein is CASSGEYRSTDTQYF. The chain combines TRBV6-1 with TRBJ2-3; D might be TRBD2 (5 bases). V dropped 4 bases and J dropped 0 bases, with 11 bases sitting between them. Germline values: CDR1 MNHNS, CDR2 SASEGT. The CDR3 is 15 residues long.

Notes on this clonotype: A much larger clone is a single base away; this may be a read error. The chain couples TRBV20-1 to TRBJ2-1, with 9 bases lining up with TRBD2. The germline CDR1 and CDR2 sequences are DFQATT and SNEGSKA (reference sequence). CDR3 length: 15 amino acids. The CDR3 nucleotides read TGCTGTGCTAAAACCGGGACTAGCCCCTACAATGAGCAGTTCTTC. Encoded protein: CCAKTGTSPYNEQFF.

This clonotype came up a few times. The chain couples TRBV2 to TRBJ2-3; the match to TRBD2 covers 8 bases. V shed 4 bases and J 0 bases; nucleotides not matched to a gene: 9. Germline values: CDR1 SNHLY, CDR2 FYNNEI. The CDR3 runs 17 residues. CDR3 sequence: CASSGWVAGPSTDTQYF. The CDR3 DNA follows: TGTGCCAGCAGTGGTTGGGTAGCGGGGCCCAGCACAGATACGCAGTATTTT.

The gene calls are TRBV18 and TRBJ2-1, with D perhaps being TRBD1 or TRBD2 (5 bases each). V lost 2 bases and J lost 4, with 18 bases in between. From germline, CDR1 is KGHSH and CDR2 LQKENI. The CDR3 runs 17 residues. The CDR3 coding sequence is TGTGCCAGCTCACCATCAAGGGGCAATCCGGGGTACAATGAGCAGTTCTTC. Translation gives CASSPSRGNPGYNEQFF.

This clonotype was counted ten times or more. CDR3 DNA sequence: TGTGCCAGCAGACCAGGGGGGGGGAACACTGAAGCTTTCTTT. It specifies CASRPGGGNTEAFF. This chain uses TRBV27 with TRBJ1-1, with 7 nucleotides matching TRBD1. The CDR3 runs 14 residues. J gave up 1 base and V 6 bases, and 5 bases lay outside the gene matches. Germline-derived CDR1 and CDR2 are MNHEY and SMNVEV (reference sequence).

The chain couples TRBV10-3 to TRBJ1-1; perhaps TRBD1 as D (6 bases). V was clipped by 2 bases and J by 10 bases, with 11 bases between them. Germline V gene sequence: CDR1 ENHRY, CDR2 SYGVKD. This CDR3 region has 12 residues. Here the CDR3 reads CAISERPGVAFF. The DNA of the CDR3 is TGTGCCATCAGTGAGAGGCCAGGGGTAGCTTTCTTT.

The chain uses TRBV30 and TRBJ2-1, with D tentatively TRBD2 (6 bases). The CDR3 extends over 14 amino acids. The V gene lost 1 base and the J gene lost 9 bases, with 16 bases spanning the gap. CDR1 is GTSNPN and CDR2 is SVGIG in the germline V gene (reference sequence). The CDR3 region has the DNA TGTGCCTGGAGTGCCGGTATGGGGGGATCTGAGCAGTTCTTC. As protein: CAWSAGMGGSEQFF.

This clonotype turned up a few times. CDR3 protein: CATSRDVAEKLFF. In DNA form, the CDR3 reads TGTGCCACCAGTAGGGATGTGGCTGAAAAACTGTTTTTT. The chain has TRBV15 and TRBJ1-4; D unclear. Trimming left V 6 bases short and J 7 bases short, with 12 bases between. Germline CDR1 LNHNV, CDR2 YYDKDF (reference sequence). The CDR3 is made up of 13 amino acids.

In its sample, this clonotype was seen a few times. The chain employs TRBV11-2 and TRBJ2-3; D possibly corresponds to TRBD2 (5 bases). The CDR3 sequence is 15 residues long. Germline CDR1 and CDR2: SGHAT and FQNNGV. V shed 2 bases and J shed 4 bases, with 13 bases lying between them. The CDR3 spells CASSLLRGSADTQYF. The CDR3 DNA sequence: TGTGCCAGCAGCTTATTGCGAGGGTCCGCAGATACGCAGTATTTT.

The DNA of the CDR3 is TGCGCCAGCAGCTTGGGACTAGCGGGTTTAGATACGCAGTATTTT. Protein: CASSLGLAGLDTQYF. The genes are TRBV5-1 and TRBJ2-3, with 10 bases that match TRBD2. CDR1 and CDR2 from the germline V gene are SGHRS and YFSETQ. Trimming removed 0 bases from V and 5 bases from J; junction bases left unmatched: 3. The CDR3 spans 15 residues.

The chain carries TRBV6-2 or TRBV6-3 and TRBJ2-5; weak D call: TRBD2 (5 bases). The CDR3 is 16 residues long. V gave up 4 bases and J gave up 0 bases, with 15 bases separating them. The germline V gene has CDR1 MNHEY and CDR2 SVGEGT. The CDR3 protein is CASSLRARLYQETQYF. CDR3 nucleotides: TGTGCCAGCAGTTTGCGGGCAAGACTGTACCAAGAGACCCAGTACTTC.

This sequence joins TRBV7-9 and TRBJ1-4; the D gene is possibly TRBD1 (6 bases). CDR1 and CDR2 from the germline V gene are SEHNR and FQNEAQ (reference sequence). The V end was cut by 4 bases, the J end by 3 bases, with 12 bases between. The CDR3 has 15 amino acids. The CDR3, as DNA: TGTGCCAGCAGCTCAAACAGGGTGGCTAATGAAAAACTGTTTTTT. Amino acids: CASSSNRVANEKLFF.

This clonotype was detected a few times. J is TRBJ2-7 and V is TRBV9, with 9 bases matching TRBD2. The germline V gene encodes CDR1 SGDLS and CDR2 YYNGEE. The V and J ends lost 3 bases and 1 base, in that order; junction bases with no gene match: 2. CDR3 length: 14 residues. CDR3 sequence: CASSETSGSYEQYF. The CDR3 bases are TGTGCCAGCAGCGAGACTAGCGGATCCTACGAGCAGTACTTC.

A few counts support this clonotype. This chain joins TRBV9 and TRBJ2-7, with a possible D match to TRBD1 (6 bases). Germline CDR1 reads SGDLS; CDR2 reads YYNGEE. V lost 4 bases, J lost 3 bases, and 14 bases lay in between. The CDR3 loop spans 14 amino acids. CDR3 nucleotide sequence: TGTGCCAGCAGCCTGGAACAGACAGGCTACGAGCAGTACTTC. This gives the protein CASSLEQTGYEQYF.

CDR3 region: CACEGVGYEQYF. In DNA form, the CDR3 reads TGTGCCTGCGAGGGGGTCGGGTACGAGCAGTACTTC. The chain combines TRBV30 with TRBJ2-7; D might be TRBD1 (6 bases). The CDR3 is 12 residues long. V lost 6 bases and J lost 4, with 13 bases in between. In germline, CDR1 is GTSNPN, CDR2 SVGIG (reference sequence).

The CDR3 loop is CASSPRSSDRGRQDTEAFF. DNA for the CDR3: TGTGCCAGTAGTCCACGATCCTCGGACAGGGGGCGTCAGGACACTGAAGCTTTCTTT. The genes are TRBV19 and TRBJ1-1; TRBD1 agrees at 11 bases. This CDR3 is 19 amino acids long. V dropped 5 bases and J dropped 3; count of bases not matched to a gene: 17. The V gene's germline CDR1 is LNHDA and CDR2 SQIVND (reference sequence).

The chain links TRBV20-1 to TRBJ1-5; 9 nucleotides match TRBD1. The CDR3 loop spans 15 amino acids. Germline values: CDR1 DFQATT, CDR2 SNEGSKA (reference sequence). J gave up 2 bases and V 2 bases, and 4 bases lay outside the gene matches. The CDR3 region is CSARPGQGRNQPQHF. DNA of the CDR3: TGCAGTGCTAGACCGGGACAGGGACGCAATCAGCCCCAGCATTTT.

Only a few counts were recorded for this clonotype. The chain links TRBV11-2 to TRBJ2-1; D gene ambiguous. The CDR3 covers 16 residues. Germline V gives CDR1 SGHAT, CDR2 FQNNGV. Trimming removed 7 bases from V and 4 bases from J, with 20 bases in between. The CDR3 nucleotides are TGTGCCAGCACCCTATCGACGGTAAAGACTTACAATGAGCAGTTCTTC. This encodes CASTLSTVKTYNEQFF.

The CDR3 is CASSQGSGGASYNEQFF. DNA for the CDR3: TGTGCCAGCAGCCAAGGGAGCGGGGGGGCCTCCTACAATGAGCAGTTCTTC. The rearrangement joins TRBV4-2 to TRBJ2-1; 10 nucleotides align to TRBD2. The CDR3 has 17 amino acids. Germline V CDR1 and CDR2: LGHNA, YNFKEQ. Trimming took 1 base from V and 0 from J; bases not matched to a gene: 3.

The J gene is TRBJ1-2, the V gene TRBV6-1, with D maybe TRBD1 (5 bases). Germline V lookup: CDR1 MNHNS, CDR2 SASEGT. The CDR3 contains 14 residues. Trimming shortened V by 1 base and J by 7 bases, and 13 bases separated the two germline ends. As DNA, the CDR3 is TGTGCCAGCAGTGAAGAGGGGCGTAGGGCTGGCTACACCTTC. The encoded protein is CASSEEGRRAGYTF.

V usage is TRBV6-2 or TRBV6-3 and J usage is TRBJ2-2; the D is unclear. This CDR3 comprises 13 residues. V was trimmed by 6 bases and J by 6 bases, leaving 11 bases between them. CDR1 and CDR2 (germline): MNHEY, SVGEGT. The CDR3 protein is CASSMDPAGELFF. The DNA for the CDR3 is TGTGCCAGCAGCATGGACCCGGCCGGGGAGCTGTTTTTT.

This chain connects TRBV18 to TRBJ2-5; D perhaps matches TRBD2 (5 bases). Trimming pared 0 bases from V and 5 bases from J, leaving 13 bases between. The CDR3 sequence is 15 residues long. Germline CDR1 and CDR2: KGHSH and LQKENI. Written as DNA, the CDR3 is TGTGCCAGCTCACCACCAAGGGCGACGGGGGAGACCCAGTACTTC. Amino acid sequence: CASSPPRATGETQYF.

This clonotype occurred a few times. This chain connects TRBV5-6 to TRBJ2-7; 10 nucleotides line up with TRBD1. The germline V gene encodes CDR1 SGHDT and CDR2 YYEEEE. The CDR3 totals 15 residues. J lost 2 bases, V lost 2 bases, and 4 bases had no gene match. CDR3 residues: CASSFSGTGAYEQYF. The CDR3 nucleotides are TGTGCCAGCAGCTTCTCCGGGACAGGGGCCTACGAGCAGTACTTC.